The entry below gives a single TCR beta chain sequence along with its context. Only one count was recorded for this clone. The clone's antigen remains unknown. Per-nucleotide qualities are absent, and no much larger clonotype sits a single base away. This specimen belongs to a study of shared clonotypes between healthy human individuals (TCRdb year 2020). For context, the study as a whole: The cohort included three men and a couple of women between 18 and 49 years of age. To increase sequencing depth and limit assay-specific biases, different laboratories used diverse techniques to prepare libraries and sequence TCR repertoires. Per donor, leukapheresis produced somewhere between about 0.8 and 9.5 billion PBMCs. Blood TCR repertoires of about 5 healthy adults were deeply sequenced to estimate repertoire size and the extent of clonotype sharing between individuals.

Healthy HIV-negative adults with no recently reported acute infections or vaccinations were included as donors. Only Caucasian adults living in Nashville, Tennessee, USA were represented among the donors. For unsorted samples, some 90 million PBMCs were counted, and genomic DNA was extracted using the QIAamp DNA Blood Mini kit. Blood was collected by leukapheresis, and PBMCs were isolated by Ficoll-Histopaque density gradient centrifugation and then cryopreserved in liquid nitrogen vapor phase. V trim: 2 bases; J trim: 6 bases; unmatched bases: 9. The CDR3 runs 16 residues from the cysteine to the phenylalanine. The DNA shown is the 48-base CDR3, in frame from base 1. The germline V gene sets CDR1 to SGHRS and CDR2 to YFSETQ. Using the deep immunoSEQ assay, multiplex PCR amplified TCR CDR3 regions from genomic DNA. Extracted genomic DNA from each cell subset was spread evenly across all wells of several immunoSEQ 96-well plates, with each plate serving as a replicate. For unsorted PBMC, each replicate PCR was loaded with roughly 330 ng genomic DNA, equivalent to tens of thousands of T cell genomes. Ten immunoSEQ deep assay plates were used to sequence unsorted PBMC genomic DNA. The purified libraries were quantified using a Qubit 3.0 fluorometer, sized with a Bioanalyzer 2100, and then quantified again using the KAPA Library Quantification kit. Every immunoSEQ 96-well plate was sequenced on a dedicated single-read 150-cycle Illumina NextSeq 550 flow cell. As for the original processing: Because the immunoSEQ output held only junctional sequences and lacked quality scores, the filtering could not match the filtering applied to full-length reads. To assign V/J genes and CDR3, sequences were annotated against IMGT germline references using PyIR, a Python wrapper for IgBLAST v1.9. Reads were filtered out if the reads had weak V/J assignments (E-value above 1e-6), no CDR3, stop codons, out-of-frame junctions, or ambiguous translated residues. V3J clonotypes were defined as sequences sharing the same inferred V gene, J gene, and CDR3 amino acid sequence. The percentage overlap between two repertoires was calculated by dividing the number of shared unique clonotypes by the size of the smaller repertoire. Three approaches were used to assess repertoire richness: RTK rarefaction, the Chao1 estimator, and Recon v2.1 estimates of unobserved clonotypes. What TCRdb holds here is the immuneACCESS table cut down to in-frame rearrangements. Part of the clones is not present; checked against another copy, under half of the missing clones reflect an unresolved V gene, and the others are unexplained. V, J and clone size are those of that table, while D and trimming were read from the DNA. Within this sample are 400,000 to 500,000 clones, with 76% of them counted one time only. The top ten constitute 10% to 15% of the sample.

Results the study describes overall, beyond this receptor: The genetic and exposure-history diversity represented was limited by the small number of donors. Pairwise subsampling led to the expectation that sequencing depth would affect the degree of clonotype sharing among donors. Only blood was sampled, and tissue TCR repertoires likely differ from those in blood.

This sequence was found in a woman in her forties in good health. Some clones in this sample may be carry-over from other donors' samples. Recombination connected TRBV5-1 to TRBJ2-1; the junction holds 9 bases that match TRBD2. Material for sequencing was PBMCs. The base sequence is TGCGCCAGCAGCTTCAAGGCGGGAGGGTTGGGCAATGAGCAGTTCTTC. It specifies CASSFKAGGLGNEQFF.